The sequence of this T cell receptor (beta chain) was determined in a study of T cell changes during pregnancy in multiple sclerosis. TCRdb keeps only in-frame clones here, not all; method: immunoSEQ multiplex PCR. Among over 70,000 clones, 85% to 95% were seen once, and the ten largest hold less than 2.5%. Losses at the gene ends were 10 bases for V and 4 bases for J; bases not matched to a gene: 14. Germline V gene lookup returns CDR1 MGHDK and CDR2 SYGVNS. The CDR3 runs to 15 residues. This clonotype was sampled from a female donor with multiple sclerosis, enrolled in a pregnancy study. The J gene is TRBJ2-7, the V gene TRBV25-1; 9 bases are shared with TRBD2. The sequences come from peripheral blood, collected in the third trimester of pregnancy. DNA of the CDR3: TGTGCCACCCTCAACGTGCTAGCGGGAAATTACGAGCAGTACTTC. This encodes CATLNVLAGNYEQYF.